Below, 15 T cell receptor beta chains from the same sample are listed, as sequenced in a study of spatial heterogeneity in lung cancer. Overall study results and limits: How many expanded intratumoral alpha and beta TCRs were present tracked the tumor mutation count, which was a count of nonsynonymous mutations.

The time point denotes: sample taken at primary tumor resection. These receptors' antigens are unknown. In TCRdb, the 5' RACE reads were re-called with MiXCR into one record per CDR3 protein. The sample contains 1,500 to 2,000 distinct CDR3 sequences, roughly 5.2% of which appear only once. Sample: lung tumor tissue, taken at surgery. All receptors derive from a male donor with early-stage non-small cell lung cancer.

Sample share makes this clonotype medium-sized. The chain joins TRBV30 to TRBJ1-3; D is uncertain. This CDR3 comprises 13 residues. Germline V gene lookup returns CDR1 GTSNPN and CDR2 SVGIG (reference sequence). The ends were cut back, 5 bases at V and 0 bases at J, with 8 bases in the middle. The CDR3 bases are TGTGCCTGGTCTCGGGCCTCTGGAAACACCATATATTTT. Translating gives CAWSRASGNTIYF. The full variable domain, in which reference TRBV30 and TRBJ1-3 provide the parts outside the CDR3, is SQTIHQWPATLVQPVGSPLSLECTVEGTSNPNLYWYRQAAGRGLQLLFYSVGIGQISSEVPQNLSASRPQDRQFILSSKKLLLSDSGFYLCAWSRASGNTIYFGEGSWLTVV.

Judged by abundance, this clonotype is medium-sized. J is TRBJ2-5 and V is TRBV5-4, with 10 bases that match TRBD2. The CDR3 runs to 15 residues. Per germline, CDR1 SGHNT and CDR2 YYREEE (reference sequence). V lost 4 bases to trimming and J lost 3 bases; unmatched junction nucleotides: 6. The CDR3 bases are TGTGCCAGCAGCGCCCCGGGACTAGCGAAAGAGACCCAGTACTTC. Amino acids: CASSAPGLAKETQYF.

This clonotype is categorized as large. The rearrangement joins TRBV7-3 to TRBJ1-6; no firm D call. V lost 1 base to trimming and J lost 10 bases, with 26 bases between them. This CDR3 spans 19 amino acids. Germline CDR1 SGHTA, CDR2 FQGTGA. The DNA of the CDR3 is TGTGCCAGCAGCTTAAGAGGTCCGCGTAGTGGGGATGGGTTCTCACCCCTCCACTTT. Translated, it gives CASSLRGPRSGDGFSPLHF.

In its sample, this clonotype ranks as medium-sized. The chain carries TRBV7-2 and TRBJ2-3; no firm D call. The germline gives CDR1 SGHTA, CDR2 FQGNSA. Trimming left V 4 bases short and J 8 bases short, with 7 bases between. The CDR3 has 11 residues. This CDR3 reads CASSSETTQYF. CDR3 DNA sequence: TGTGCCAGCAGCTCCGAGACTACGCAGTATTTT.

This clonotype counts as medium-sized. The DNA for the CDR3 is TGTGCCAGCAGCACAGGACAGGGGAACACCGGGGAGCTGTTTTTT. Protein sequence: CASSTGQGNTGELFF. V and J are TRBV7-2 and TRBJ2-2; TRBD1 aligns across 8 bases. The V segment lost 5 bases and the J segment 1 base; nucleotides outside the gene matches: 3. Germline lookup yields CDR1 SGHTA and CDR2 FQGNSA. There are 15 residues in the CDR3.

In its sample, this clonotype ranks as medium-sized (0.01 to 0.1%). The V gene is TRBV28, the J gene TRBJ2-7, with D maybe TRBD2 (6 bases). Deletions cut 6 bases from V and 1 base from J, with 13 bases between. The V gene's germline CDR1 is MDHEN and CDR2 SYDVKM. This CDR3 has 14 amino acids. CDR3 loop: CASRWDLRSYEQYF. The CDR3 nucleotides read TGTGCCAGCAGATGGGACTTACGATCCTACGAGCAGTACTTC.

In its sample, this clonotype ranks as medium-sized. The CDR3 DNA is TGTGCCAGCAGCAGACTAGCGGGGAGCTCCTACGAGCAGTACTTC. This translates into CASSRLAGSSYEQYF. V usage is TRBV28 and J usage is TRBJ2-7, with 11 bases aligning to TRBD2. This CDR3 is 15 amino acids long. Germline assignment: CDR1 MDHEN and CDR2 SYDVKM. V shed 6 bases and J 0 bases; nucleotides not matched to a gene: 4.

The V call is TRBV10-1, the J call TRBJ2-2; the D gene could be TRBD1 or TRBD2 (5 bases each). Germline-derived CDR1 and CDR2 are WNHNN and SYGVQD (reference sequence). CDR3 length equals 16 residues. V was cut by 3 bases and J by 1 base, with 12 bases left in between. CDR3 in DNA: TGCGCCAGCAGTGAAATTCTGGGGGAGAACACCGGGGAGCTGTTTTTT. Its translation: CASSEILGENTGELFF.

Relative to its sample, this clonotype is medium-sized. The chain combines TRBV7-2 with TRBJ1-1; D not resolved. Germline V gene data show CDR1 as SGHTA and CDR2 as FQGNSA. The CDR3 extends over 13 amino acids. With 3 bases removed from V and 6 bases from J, the gap between germline ends came to 11 bases. The CDR3 reads CASSLGGWAEAFF. CDR3 coding DNA: TGTGCCAGCAGCTTGGGTGGCTGGGCTGAAGCTTTCTTT.

This clonotype is deemed medium-sized. The rearrangement links TRBV4-3 to TRBJ2-7; D is perhaps TRBD1 (6 bases). Germline V gene data show CDR1 as LGHNA and CDR2 as YSLEER. Trimming shortened V by 1 base and J by 4 bases, and 14 bases separated the two germline ends. There are 15 residues in the CDR3. The CDR3 DNA reads TGCGCCAGCAGCCAAGGGTTTGGACAGACTTACGAGCAGTACTTC. It codes for CASSQGFGQTYEQYF.

The chain joins TRBV27 to TRBJ1-6; D is uncertain. V was clipped by 6 bases and J by 8 bases, with 11 bases between them. This CDR3 is 13 amino acids long. Germline CDR1 reads MNHEY; CDR2 reads SMNVEV (reference sequence). As DNA, the CDR3 is TGTGCCAGCAGAGGGCCCGGGGATTCACCCCTCCACTTT. As protein: CASRGPGDSPLHF.

In this sample, this clonotype is large. The V and J genes are TRBV7-2 and TRBJ2-3, with a weak D call TRBD2 (7 bases). From germline, CDR1 is SGHTA and CDR2 FQGNSA. Trimming took off 2 bases at V and 2 bases at J, with 14 bases between the two ends. The CDR3 totals 16 residues. Written as DNA, the CDR3 is TGTGCCAGCAGCTTAAGGCGGGGGCTCTACACAGATACGCAGTATTTT. Residues: CASSLRRGLYTDTQYF.

By share, this clonotype counts as medium-sized. This sequence joins TRBV4-3 and TRBJ2-3; 9 nucleotides line up with TRBD2. The V gene's germline CDR1 is LGHNA and CDR2 YSLEER. The CDR3 has 16 amino acids. Trimming cost V 0 bases and J 2 bases; bases outside gene matches: 3. Here the CDR3 DNA reads TGCGCCAGCAGCCAAGAAGCTAGCGGGGACACAGATACGCAGTATTTT. This codes for CASSQEASGDTDTQYF.

This clonotype rates as medium-sized. The genes are TRBV9 and TRBJ2-4; 8 positions match TRBD1. CDR1 SGDLS and CDR2 YYNGEE come from the germline V gene. The V segment lost 3 bases and the J segment 2 bases; nucleotides outside the gene matches: 4. This CDR3 contains 15 residues. The CDR3 protein is CASSGRTGSKNIQYF. The CDR3 DNA reads TGTGCCAGCAGCGGACGGACAGGGTCCAAAAACATTCAGTACTTC.

This clonotype is medium-sized. J is TRBJ2-1 and V is TRBV7-9; D is perhaps TRBD1 (6 bases). Germline-derived CDR1 and CDR2 are SEHNR and FQNEAQ (reference sequence). This CDR3 is built from 14 residues. Trimming cost V 2 bases and J 6 bases, with 11 bases left between them. The CDR3 loop is CASSLMGAGNEQFF. CDR3 DNA sequence: TGTGCCAGCAGCTTAATGGGGGCCGGCAATGAGCAGTTCTTC.